The entry below describes one TCR beta chain. This clone's antigen is unknown. No qualities accompany the bases; no much larger clone lies one base away. V loses 5 bases of germline sequence and J loses 1 base, and the interval between the two ends is 11 bases. The CDR3 covers 14 residues, taking in both the cysteine and the phenylalanine. Just the 42-base CDR3 DNA is kept, in frame starting at base 1. Taken from the germline V gene, the CDR1 and CDR2 loops are SGHVS and FQNEAQ. Sequencing of TCR beta CDR3 regions was done on the immunoSEQ platform at survey depth. The QIAamp DNA micro kit was used to extract genomic DNA from every cultured and uncultured CD8+ T cell population. The paper's data handling went like this. Samples with fewer than 5,000 productive reads were excluded, resulting in the removal of about 6% of the roughly 80 HIV peptide-stimulated cultures. A MANAFEST web app trimmed sequences to CDR3 and removed nonproductive sequences, CDR3s under 5 amino acids, and those not starting C or ending F/W. Antigen-specific clonotypes had to expand in at least 2 of 3 replicates versus no-peptide control at FDR 0.01, only within one epitope family. A specific clonotype also had to show a frequency at least fivefold higher than in wells stimulated with peptides from other epitope families. Entries here come from immuneACCESS through TCRdb and include only in-frame sequences with V and J called. Some clones fail to appear in such tables; in the studies checked, an unresolved V gene covers under half of the shortfall, and the cause of the remainder is unknown. V, J and clone size derive from that table, while D and trimming were established from the DNA sequence. The sample table lists 1,500 to 2,000 clones, 69% of them with a count of one. More than 35% of the sample is taken by the ten largest.

This entry is derived from a study of CD8 T cell repertoires and HIV-1 epitope variants (dated by TCRdb to about 2020). In terms of the full investigation: T cells were stimulated in separate culture wells with each of twenty-five peptides representing autologous and known Gag and Nef epitope variants. The cultures were grown for roughly nine days in IMDM with gentamicin, and half of the media was changed on days 3 and 7 with IL-2, IL-7 and IL-15 added. Tested epitopes included three Gag epitope families and Nef HW9 and YT9. Running each culture condition in triplicate, except for one peptide done in duplicate, gave a total of about 91 T cell cultures. A CMV, EBV and flu peptide pool, the Ebola AY9 epitope as negative control, and a no-peptide well were included as control conditions. T cells were enriched with the EasySep Human T Cell Enrichment Kit and co-cultured with equal numbers of autologous T cell-negative cells as antigen-presenting cells. An aliquot of 1M T cells was saved as an uncultured baseline condition, separate from the 83 T cell cultures. The research as a whole found: Roughly 5 clonotypes recognized the Nef KF9 family and one clonotype recognized the HW9 family, while no responses to the TAALDMSHF plasma variant were seen. The study identified about 10 antigen-specific TCR beta clonotypes, about six of which appeared to be cross-reactive for autologous or known escape epitope variants. Only TCR beta chains were identified by the assay, and proliferation to antigen, not T cell function or cytokine profile, was indicated.

The EasySep Human CD8+ T Cell Enrichment Kit was used on day 10 to isolate CD8+ T cells from every culture. The sequence is built from TRBV7-8 and TRBJ2-5; the D region possibly corresponds to TRBD1 (5 bases align). This clonotype originated in a male donor with HIV. Sequenced material: cultured CD8+ T cells derived from PBMCs. The CDR3 corresponds to CASSDGQPQETQYF. The DNA is TGTGCCAGCAGCGACGGACAACCCCAAGAGACCCAGTACTTC.